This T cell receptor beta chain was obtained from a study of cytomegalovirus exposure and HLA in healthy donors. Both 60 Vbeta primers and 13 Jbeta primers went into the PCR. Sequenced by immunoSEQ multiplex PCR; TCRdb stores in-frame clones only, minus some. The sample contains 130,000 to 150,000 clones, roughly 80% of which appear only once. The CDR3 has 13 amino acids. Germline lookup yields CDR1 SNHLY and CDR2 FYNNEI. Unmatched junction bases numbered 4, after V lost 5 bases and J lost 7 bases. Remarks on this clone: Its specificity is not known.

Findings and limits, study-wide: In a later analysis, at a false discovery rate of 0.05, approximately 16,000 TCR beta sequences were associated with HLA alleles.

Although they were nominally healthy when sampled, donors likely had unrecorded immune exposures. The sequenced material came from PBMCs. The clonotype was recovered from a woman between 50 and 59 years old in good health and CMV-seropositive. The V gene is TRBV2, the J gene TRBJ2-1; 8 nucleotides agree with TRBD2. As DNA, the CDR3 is TGTGCCAGCAGTTTTAGCGGGGATAATGAGCAGTTCTTC. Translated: CASSFSGDNEQFF.